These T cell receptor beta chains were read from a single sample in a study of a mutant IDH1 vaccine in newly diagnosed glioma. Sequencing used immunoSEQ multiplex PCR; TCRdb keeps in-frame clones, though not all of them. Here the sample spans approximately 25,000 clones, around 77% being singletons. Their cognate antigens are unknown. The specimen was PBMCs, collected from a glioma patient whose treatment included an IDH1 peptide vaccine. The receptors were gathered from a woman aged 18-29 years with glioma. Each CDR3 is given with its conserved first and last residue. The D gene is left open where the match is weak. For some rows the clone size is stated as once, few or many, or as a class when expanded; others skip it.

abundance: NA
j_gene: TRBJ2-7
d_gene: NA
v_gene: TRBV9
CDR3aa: CASSVGHSPYEQYF
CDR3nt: TGTGCCAGCAGCGTAGGACACTCACCCTACGAGCAGTACTTC

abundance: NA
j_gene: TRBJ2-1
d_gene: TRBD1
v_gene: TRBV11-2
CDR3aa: CASSWGQGMNEQFF
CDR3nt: TGTGCCAGCAGCTGGGGACAGGGGATGAATGAGCAGTTCTTC

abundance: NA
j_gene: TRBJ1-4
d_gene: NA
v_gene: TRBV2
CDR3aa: CASSESGGHNEKLFF
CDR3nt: TGTGCCAGCAGTGAATCGGGGGGACATAATGAAAAACTGTTTTTT

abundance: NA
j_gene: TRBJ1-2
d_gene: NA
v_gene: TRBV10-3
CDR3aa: CAISGATINYGYTF
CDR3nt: TGTGCCATCAGTGGAGCTACAATTAACTATGGCTACACCTTC

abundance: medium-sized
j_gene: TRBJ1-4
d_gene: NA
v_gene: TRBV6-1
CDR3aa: CASSVLGGTNEKLFF
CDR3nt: TGTGCCAGCAGCGTCCTTGGGGGGACTAATGAAAAACTGTTTTTT

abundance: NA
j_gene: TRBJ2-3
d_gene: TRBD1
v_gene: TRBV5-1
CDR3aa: CASSGGTGIGTDTQYF
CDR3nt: TGCGCCAGCAGCGGGGGGACAGGGATCGGTACAGATACGCAGTATTTT

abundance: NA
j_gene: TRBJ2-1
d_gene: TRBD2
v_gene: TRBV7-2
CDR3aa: CASSLVLAGVYNEQFF
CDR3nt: TGTGCCAGCAGCCTCGTTCTAGCGGGAGTTTACAATGAGCAGTTCTTC

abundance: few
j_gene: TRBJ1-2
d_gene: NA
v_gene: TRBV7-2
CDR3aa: CASSSSSYGYTF
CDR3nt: TGTGCCAGCAGCTCGTCGAGCTATGGCTACACCTTC

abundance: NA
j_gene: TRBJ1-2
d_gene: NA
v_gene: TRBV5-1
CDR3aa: CASSLGPGYTF
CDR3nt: TGCGCCAGCAGCTTAGGGCCCGGCTACACCTTC

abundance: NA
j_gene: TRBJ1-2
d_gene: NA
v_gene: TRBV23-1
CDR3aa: CASDTLGQENYGYTF
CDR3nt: TGCGCCAGCGATACTCTGGGGCAGGAGAACTATGGCTACACCTTC

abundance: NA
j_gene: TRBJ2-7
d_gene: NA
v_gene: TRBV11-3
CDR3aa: CASSLATTRDEQYF
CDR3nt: TGTGCCAGCAGCTTAGCCACGACGCGAGACGAGCAGTACTTC

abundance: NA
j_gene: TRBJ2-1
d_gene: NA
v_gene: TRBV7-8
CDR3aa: CASSLAEASSYNEQFF
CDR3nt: TGTGCCAGCAGCTTAGCGGAGGCGAGCTCCTACAATGAGCAGTTCTTC

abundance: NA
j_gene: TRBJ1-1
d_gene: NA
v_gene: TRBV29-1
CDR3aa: CSVPKPGEGVTEAFF
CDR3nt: TGCAGCGTCCCCAAACCGGGGGAGGGAGTCACTGAAGCTTTCTTT

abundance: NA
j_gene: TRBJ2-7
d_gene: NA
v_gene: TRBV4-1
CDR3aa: CASSLDGYEQYF
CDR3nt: TGCGCCAGCTCTCTTGACGGGTACGAGCAGTACTTC

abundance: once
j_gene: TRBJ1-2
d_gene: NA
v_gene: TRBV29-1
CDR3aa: CSVEDGRRYGYTF
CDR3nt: TGCAGCGTTGAAGATGGGCGACGCTATGGCTACACCTTC

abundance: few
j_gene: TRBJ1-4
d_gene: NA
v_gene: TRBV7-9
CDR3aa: CASSLDGQGEKLFF
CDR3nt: TGTGCCAGCAGCTTAGATGGCCAGGGTGAAAAACTGTTTTTT

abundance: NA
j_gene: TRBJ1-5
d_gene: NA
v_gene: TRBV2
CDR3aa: CASSEYGISNQPQHF
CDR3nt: TGTGCCAGCAGTGAATACGGGATCAGCAATCAGCCCCAGCATTTT

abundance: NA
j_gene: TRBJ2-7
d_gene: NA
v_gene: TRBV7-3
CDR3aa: CASSLGLGKYEQYF
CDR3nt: TGTGCCAGCAGCTTAGGCCTAGGGAAGTACGAGCAGTACTTC

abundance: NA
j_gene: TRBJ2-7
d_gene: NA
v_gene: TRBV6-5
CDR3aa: CASTQGFVNEQYF
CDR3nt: TGTGCCAGCACACAGGGATTTGTGAACGAGCAGTACTTC

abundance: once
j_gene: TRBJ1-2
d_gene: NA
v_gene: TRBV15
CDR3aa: CATSSPQEPIYGYTF
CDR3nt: TGTGCCACCAGCAGCCCACAGGAACCAATCTATGGCTACACCTTC

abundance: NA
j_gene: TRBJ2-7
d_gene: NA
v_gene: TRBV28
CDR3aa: CASTNLGQPVEQYF
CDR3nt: TGTGCCAGCACCAACCTAGGACAGCCTGTCGAGCAGTACTTC

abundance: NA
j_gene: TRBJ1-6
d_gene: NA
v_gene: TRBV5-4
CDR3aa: CASSLTGTGYSPLHF
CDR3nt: TGTGCCAGCAGTTTAACCGGGACCGGGTATTCACCCCTCCACTTT

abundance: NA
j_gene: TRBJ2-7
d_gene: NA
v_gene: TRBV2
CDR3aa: CASSGAAYEQYF
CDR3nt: TGTGCCAGCAGTGGGGCGGCCTACGAGCAGTACTTC

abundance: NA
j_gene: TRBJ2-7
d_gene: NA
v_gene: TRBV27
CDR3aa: CASSLSPEGLGDEQYF
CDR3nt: TGTGCCAGCAGTTTATCTCCAGAGGGGTTGGGTGACGAGCAGTACTTC

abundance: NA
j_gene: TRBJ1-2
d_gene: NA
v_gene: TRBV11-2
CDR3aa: CASRASEGYGYTF
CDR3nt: TGTGCCAGCAGGGCCTCAGAGGGGTATGGCTACACCTTC

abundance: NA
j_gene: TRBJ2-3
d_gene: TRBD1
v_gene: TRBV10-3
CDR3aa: CAISDRGEADTQYF
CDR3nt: TGTGCCATCAGCGACAGGGGGGAGGCAGATACGCAGTATTTT

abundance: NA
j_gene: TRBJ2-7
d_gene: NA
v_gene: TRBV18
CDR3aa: CASSPVAGRSSYEQYF
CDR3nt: TGTGCCAGCTCACCGGTTGCGGGTAGGAGCTCCTACGAGCAGTACTTC

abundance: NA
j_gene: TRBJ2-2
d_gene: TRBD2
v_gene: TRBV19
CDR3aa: CASSILAGTNTGELFF
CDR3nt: TGTGCCAGTAGTATACTAGCGGGAACGAACACCGGGGAGCTGTTTTTT

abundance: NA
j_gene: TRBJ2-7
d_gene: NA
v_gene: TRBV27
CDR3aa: CASSLYAGGAGAYEQYF
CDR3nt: TGTGCCAGCAGTTTATATGCAGGGGGGGCAGGAGCCTACGAGCAGTACTTC

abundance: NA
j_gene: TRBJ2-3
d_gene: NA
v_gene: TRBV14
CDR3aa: CASSQGVRADTQYF
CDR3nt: TGTGCCAGCAGCCAAGGGGTCAGGGCAGATACGCAGTATTTT

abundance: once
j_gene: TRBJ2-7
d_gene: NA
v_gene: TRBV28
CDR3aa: CASGSGGGYEQYF
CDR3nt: TGTGCCAGCGGGTCGGGTGGTGGCTACGAGCAGTACTTC

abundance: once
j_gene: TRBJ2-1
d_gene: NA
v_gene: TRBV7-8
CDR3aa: CASSLFATEQFF
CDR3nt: TGTGCCAGCAGCTTATTTGCTACTGAGCAGTTCTTC

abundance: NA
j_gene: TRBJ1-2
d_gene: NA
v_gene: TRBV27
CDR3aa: CASSFPGAHGYTF
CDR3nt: TGTGCCAGCAGTTTTCCGGGGGCCCATGGCTACACCTTC

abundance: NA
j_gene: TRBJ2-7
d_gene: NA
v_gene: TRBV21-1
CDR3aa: CASSPGWDRTYEQYF
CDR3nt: TGTGCCAGCAGCCCAGGGTGGGACAGGACCTACGAGCAGTACTTC

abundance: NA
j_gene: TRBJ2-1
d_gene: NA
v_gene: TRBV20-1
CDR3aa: CSARGLGEQFF
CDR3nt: TGCAGTGCTAGGGGCCTGGGGGAGCAGTTCTTC

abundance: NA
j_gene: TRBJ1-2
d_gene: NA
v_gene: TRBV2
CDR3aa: CASSVGKNYGYTF
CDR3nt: TGTGCCAGCAGTGTCGGGAAAAACTATGGCTACACCTTC

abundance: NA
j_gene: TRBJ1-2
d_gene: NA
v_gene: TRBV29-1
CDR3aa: CSLRDTIGGYTF
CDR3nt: TGCAGCCTAAGGGACACTATTGGTGGCTACACCTTC

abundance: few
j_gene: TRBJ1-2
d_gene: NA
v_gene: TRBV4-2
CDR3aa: CASSQGNGYTF
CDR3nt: TGTGCCAGCAGCCAAGGAAATGGCTACACCTTC

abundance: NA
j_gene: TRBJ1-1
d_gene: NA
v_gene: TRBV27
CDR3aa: CASSLFGQGNTEAFF
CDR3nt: TGTGCCAGCAGTTTATTTGGGCAGGGGAACACTGAAGCTTTCTTT

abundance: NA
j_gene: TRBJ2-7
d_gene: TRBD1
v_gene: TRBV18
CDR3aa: CASSRDRGTYEQYF
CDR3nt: TGTGCCAGCTCGCGGGACAGGGGAACCTACGAGCAGTACTTC

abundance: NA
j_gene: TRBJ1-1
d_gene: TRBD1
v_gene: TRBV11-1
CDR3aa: CASSFQGANTEAFF
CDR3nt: TGTGCCAGCAGCTTCCAGGGGGCGAACACTGAAGCTTTCTTT

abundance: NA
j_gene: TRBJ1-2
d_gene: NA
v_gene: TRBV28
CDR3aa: CASSFIANYGYTF
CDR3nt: TGTGCCAGCAGTTTCATAGCTAACTATGGCTACACCTTC

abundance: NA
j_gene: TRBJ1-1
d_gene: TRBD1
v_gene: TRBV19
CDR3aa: CASHWGQGNTEAFF
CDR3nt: TGTGCCAGCCATTGGGGACAGGGGAACACTGAAGCTTTCTTT

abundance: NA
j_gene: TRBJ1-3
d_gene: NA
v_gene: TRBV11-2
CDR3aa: CASSLGGGSGNTIYF
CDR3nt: TGTGCCAGCAGCTTAGGGGGGGGCTCTGGAAACACCATATATTTT

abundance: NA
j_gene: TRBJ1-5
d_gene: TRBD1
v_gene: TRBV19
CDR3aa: CASSITGDGYQPQHF
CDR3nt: TGTGCCAGTAGTATAACAGGGGACGGTTATCAGCCCCAGCATTTT

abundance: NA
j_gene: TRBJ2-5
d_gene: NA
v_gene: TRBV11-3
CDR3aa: CASSPYGTPGETQYF
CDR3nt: TGTGCCAGCAGCCCATACGGGACTCCTGGAGAGACCCAGTACTTC

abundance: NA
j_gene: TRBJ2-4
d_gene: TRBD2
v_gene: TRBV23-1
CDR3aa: CASRHGRDKNIQYF
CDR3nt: TGCGCCAGCAGGCACGGGAGGGACAAAAACATTCAGTACTTC

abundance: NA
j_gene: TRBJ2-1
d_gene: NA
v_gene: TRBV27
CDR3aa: CASSPLLGQGEFGYNEQFF
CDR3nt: TGTGCCAGCAGTCCCCTACTTGGGCAGGGCGAGTTTGGCTACAATGAGCAGTTCTTC

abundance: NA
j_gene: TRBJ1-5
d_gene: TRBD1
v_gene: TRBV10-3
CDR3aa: CAISAGTVSNQPQHF
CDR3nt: TGTGCCATCAGTGCCGGGACAGTTAGCAATCAGCCCCAGCATTTT

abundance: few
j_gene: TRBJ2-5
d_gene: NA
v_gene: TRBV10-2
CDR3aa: CASSEQGLPRETQYF
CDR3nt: TGCGCCAGCAGTGAGCAGGGACTCCCTCGGGAGACCCAGTACTTC

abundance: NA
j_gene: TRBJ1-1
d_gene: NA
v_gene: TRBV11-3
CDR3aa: CASSLVLGGRRAFF
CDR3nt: TGTGCCAGCAGCCTCGTTTTGGGAGGTCGAAGAGCTTTCTTT

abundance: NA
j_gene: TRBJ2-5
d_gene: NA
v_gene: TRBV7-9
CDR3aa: CASSSVRTAREETQYF
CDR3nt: TGTGCCAGCAGCTCGGTAAGGACCGCCAGAGAAGAGACCCAGTACTTC

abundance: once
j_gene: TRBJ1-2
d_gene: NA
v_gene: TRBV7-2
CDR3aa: CASSLADTTIVNYGYTF
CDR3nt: TGTGCCAGCAGCTTAGCAGACACGACGATTGTTAACTATGGCTACACCTTC

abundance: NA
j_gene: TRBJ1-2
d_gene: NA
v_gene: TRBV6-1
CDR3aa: CASSEAGANGYTF
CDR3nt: TGTGCCAGCAGTGAAGCGGGGGCTAATGGCTACACCTTC